This TCR beta chain originates from a study of cytomegalovirus exposure and HLA in healthy donors. Regarding the study as a whole: With later analysis, a missense DCLRE1C variant became linked to TCR beta V- and J-gene trimming.

The PCR used 60 Vbeta and 13 Jbeta primers. Clones were sequenced by immunoSEQ multiplex PCR, and TCRdb holds only the in-frame ones, with some missing. Of some 150,000 clones listed, about four fifths are singletons. As for this clone: Its antigen is not known.

The receptor comes from a man in his thirties or forties in good health and CMV-seropositive. What was sequenced was PBMCs.

CDR3: CAWGQGIPGNTIYF. DNA of the CDR3: TGTGCCTGGGGGCAGGGGATCCCTGGAAACACCATATATTTT. The chain has TRBV30 and TRBJ1-3; TRBD1 is a possible D gene (6 bases). This CDR3 contains 14 residues. CDR1 is GTSNPN, CDR2 SVGIG, per germline (reference sequence). V dropped 5 bases and J dropped 2 bases, with 13 bases sitting between them.